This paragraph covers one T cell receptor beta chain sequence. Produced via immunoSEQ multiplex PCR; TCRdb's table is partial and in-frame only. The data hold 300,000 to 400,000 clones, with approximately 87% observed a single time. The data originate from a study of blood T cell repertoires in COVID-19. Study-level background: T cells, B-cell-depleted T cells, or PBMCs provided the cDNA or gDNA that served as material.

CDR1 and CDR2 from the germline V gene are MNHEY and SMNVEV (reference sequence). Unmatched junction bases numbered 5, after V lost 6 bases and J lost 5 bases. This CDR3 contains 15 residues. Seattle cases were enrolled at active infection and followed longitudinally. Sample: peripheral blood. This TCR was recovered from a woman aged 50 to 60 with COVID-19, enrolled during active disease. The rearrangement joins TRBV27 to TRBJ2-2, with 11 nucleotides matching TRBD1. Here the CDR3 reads CASSPDRGQTGELFF. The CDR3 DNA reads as TGTGCCAGCAGCCCGGACAGGGGGCAAACCGGGGAGCTGTTTTTT.